These 23 T cell receptor beta chains were sequenced from one sample in a study of shared clonotypes between healthy human individuals. The repertoire was sequenced with immunoSEQ multiplex PCR; TCRdb's copy has only in-frame clones and lacks some. The sample records 470,000 or so clones, more than 65% being singletons. Sample: PBMCs. The receptors were sampled from a woman between 40 and 55 years old in good health. Some clones in this sample may be carry-over from other donors' samples.

The rearrangement joins TRBV7-2 to TRBJ2-1; 10 nucleotides agree with TRBD2. The CDR3 sequence is 15 residues long. V lost 5 bases, J lost 7 bases, and 8 bases stayed unmatched. Germline V gene sequence: CDR1 SGHTA, CDR2 FQGNSA. The CDR3 here is CASSQRTSGANEQFF. CDR3 DNA sequence: TGTGCCAGCAGCCAAAGGACTAGCGGAGCAAATGAGCAGTTCTTC.

As regards this clone: A read error is likely here: a far larger clone is one base away. This same CDR3 is encoded by further DNA sequences in the sample. The chain couples TRBV27 to TRBJ2-2; tentative D call: TRBD1 (6 bases). CDR3 length: 15 residues. Germline assignment: CDR1 MNHEY and CDR2 SMNVEV (reference sequence). In nucleotides, the CDR3 is TGTGCCACCTCCCGGGACAACGGCTTCGCCGGGGAGCTGTTTTTC. This translates into CATSRDNGFAGELFF.

The chain is built from TRBV4-2 and TRBJ2-2; no firm D call. Germline CDR1 reads LGHNA; CDR2 reads YNFKEQ. There are 13 residues in the CDR3. V was trimmed by 4 bases and J by 6 bases, leaving 9 bases between them. The CDR3 DNA follows: TGTGCCAGCAGCCCCCGTCAGCCCGGGGAGCTGTTTTTT. It is translated as CASSPRQPGELFF.

This chain connects TRBV27 to TRBJ2-2; 10 bases line up with TRBD2. V shed 7 bases, J shed 3 bases, and the junction held 5 bases outside the gene matches. The CDR3 is made up of 15 amino acids. The germline CDR1 and CDR2 sequences are MNHEY and SMNVEV (reference sequence). The CDR3 is CASTWTSGYTGELFF. CDR3 DNA: TGTGCCAGCACCTGGACTAGCGGCTACACCGGGGAGCTGTTTTTT.

Worth noting for this clone: This could be a read error, since a much larger clone is one nucleotide away. This rearrangement joins TRBV7-3 to TRBJ2-1; TRBD2 might be the D (5 bases). V was pared by 2 bases and J by 2 bases, with 7 bases between. CDR1 and CDR2 (germline): SGHTA, FQGTGA. This CDR3 spans 14 amino acids. Here the CDR3 DNA reads TGTGCCAGCAGCTTAGGAGGAACCTACAATGAGCAGTTCTTC. Encoded protein: CASSLGGTYNEQFF.

This clone was counted once. This likely traces to a read error, being one base from a far larger clone. The sample contains more than one DNA sequence encoding this CDR3. This sequence joins TRBV6-5 and TRBJ2-2; perhaps D is TRBD1 or TRBD2 (5 bases each). This CDR3 has 14 residues. Germline lookup yields CDR1 MNHEY and CDR2 SVGAGI. The germline V and J ends were trimmed by 4 bases and 6 bases, with 12 bases remaining between them. CDR3 bases: TGTGCCAGCAGTTTCAGGCAGGGAGCCGGGGAGCTGTTTTTT. Translating gives CASSFRQGAGELFF.

The chain carries TRBV10-3 and TRBJ2-1, with 11 bases that match TRBD2. This CDR3 spans 14 amino acids. Germline values: CDR1 ENHRY, CDR2 SYGVKD. Trimming took 3 bases from V and 7 from J; bases not matched to a gene: 2. CDR3 nucleotide sequence: TGTGCCATCAGTGAAACTAGCGGGAGAAATGAGCAGTTCTTC. Protein: CAISETSGRNEQFF.

CDR3 nucleotide sequence: TGTGCCAGCAGTGAATGGACAGTCCCTCAGCCCCAGCATTTT. It yields the protein CASSEWTVPQPQHF. This chain uses TRBV25-1 with TRBJ1-5; possibly TRBD1 for D (6 bases). Germline V gene data show CDR1 as MGHDK and CDR2 as SYGVNS. The V end was cut by 1 base, the J end by 6 bases, with 10 bases between. The CDR3 has 14 residues. The whole variable domain, remainder taken from reference TRBV25-1 and TRBJ1-5, is EADIYQTPRYLVIGTGKKITLECSQTMGHDKMYWYQQDPGMELHLIHYSYGVNSTEKGDLSSESTVSRIRTEHFPLTLESARPSHTSQYLCASSEWTVPQPQHFGDGTRLSIL.

With respect to this clone: A single base is all that separates this from a far larger clone, so a read error is likely. V gene TRBV6-6 combines with J gene TRBJ1-4; D call uncertain. This CDR3 has 13 residues. Looked up from germline, CDR1 is MNHNY and CDR2 is SVGAGI (reference sequence). The DNA of the CDR3 is TGTGCCAGCAGTTACAGCAGAAATGAAAAACTGTCTTTT. It is translated as CASSYSRNEKLSF.

CDR3 residues: CASSFQREDTDTQYF. In DNA form, the CDR3 reads TGTGCCAGCAGTTTCCAGCGGGAGGACACAGATACGCAGTATTTT. The V and J genes are TRBV28 and TRBJ2-3; 9 nucleotides match TRBD2. CDR1 MDHEN and CDR2 SYDVKM come from the germline V gene. This CDR3 is built from 15 residues. The J segment lost 2 bases and the V segment lost 3 bases, leaving 3 bases of the junction unmatched.

The V gene is TRBV2, the J gene TRBJ2-2, with 10 bases matching TRBD2. Germline values: CDR1 SNHLY, CDR2 FYNNEI. The CDR3 runs 15 residues. With V trimmed by 4 bases and J by 5 bases, 4 bases remained unmatched. CDR3 bases: TGTGCCAGCAGTGTGGAACTAGCGGGGACCGGGGAGCTGTTTTTT. Protein sequence: CASSVELAGTGELFF.

The chain joins TRBV6-1 to TRBJ2-7; 9 positions match TRBD1. With V trimmed by 4 bases and J by 0 bases, 16 bases remained unmatched. The CDR3 extends over 19 amino acids. Germline loops: CDR1 MNHNS, CDR2 SASEGT. The CDR3 DNA is TGTGCCAGCAGTGCACCGGGACAGGGACACTCGATTCTCTCCTACGAGCAGTACTTC. This translates into CASSAPGQGHSILSYEQYF.

The chain employs TRBV2 and TRBJ2-1; D not resolved. The V and J ends lost 6 bases and 8 bases respectively, with 11 bases between them. CDR3 length: 12 amino acids. Germline V gene sequence: CDR1 SNHLY, CDR2 FYNNEI. The chain's CDR3 is CASSPLSYEQFF. CDR3 DNA sequence: TGTGCCAGCAGCCCTCTTAGCTATGAGCAGTTCTTC.

The table lists this clone with a count of one. The chain is built from TRBV30 and TRBJ1-3; D is unresolved. The CDR3 spans 14 residues. CDR1 is GTSNPN, CDR2 SVGIG, per germline (reference sequence). Deletions cut 3 bases from V and 0 bases from J, with 9 bases between. The CDR3 region is CAWRTSSSGNTIYF. The CDR3 DNA reads as TGTGCCTGGAGGACTTCCAGCTCTGGAAACACCATATATTTT.

The V gene is TRBV7-2, the J gene TRBJ2-3, with a tentative D call TRBD1 (7 bases). CDR3 length: 16 amino acids. Between the trimmed V and J ends, which lost 2 bases and 5 bases, there was a span of 17 bases. Germline CDR1 reads SGHTA; CDR2 reads FQGNSA. Here the CDR3 DNA reads TGTGCCAGCAGCTTATCGACCGGGACAGCGGGAGATACGCAGTATTTT. The encoded protein is CASSLSTGTAGDTQYF.

The chain employs TRBV5-1 and TRBJ2-3, with D maybe TRBD1 (6 bases). This CDR3 spans 16 amino acids. Trimming removed 0 bases at V and 2 bases at J, with 13 bases between. Germline V gene sequence: CDR1 SGHRS, CDR2 YFSETQ. The CDR3 spells CASSLGTAYSTDTQYF. The CDR3 DNA reads TGCGCCAGCAGCTTGGGGACAGCTTATTCCACAGATACGCAGTATTTT.

Comments on this clone: This sample also contains other DNA sequences that code for the same CDR3. CDR3 in amino acids: CASTKTVTGELFF. Written as DNA, the CDR3 is TGTGCCAGCACCAAGACGGTAACCGGGGAGCTGTTTTTT. The chain is built from TRBV6-5 and TRBJ2-2; D not certain. The CDR3 is 13 amino acids. Between the trimmed V and J ends, which lost 7 bases and 5 bases, there was a span of 11 bases. Germline V CDR1 and CDR2: MNHEY, SVGAGI.

The CDR3 spells CATSTSNNEKLFF. The CDR3 bases are TGTGCCACCTCGACATCTAATAATGAAAAACTGTTTTTT. The V call is TRBV4-2, the J call TRBJ1-4; the D is unclear. V shed 10 bases and J shed 4 bases, with 13 bases lying between them. Germline V gene lookup returns CDR1 LGHNA and CDR2 YNFKEQ. The CDR3 has 13 residues.

This rearrangement joins TRBV11-3 to TRBJ2-5; D might be TRBD1 or TRBD2, each matching 5 bases. This CDR3 has 13 amino acids. The germline gives CDR1 SGHNT, CDR2 YENEEA. Trimming cost V 5 bases and J 9 bases, with 16 bases left between them. CDR3 sequence reads: CASSLGDQGAQYF. CDR3 nucleotides: TGTGCCAGCAGCCTTGGGGACCAAGGGGCCCAGTACTTC. Full variable domain (remainder filled in from reference TRBV11-3 and TRBJ2-5): EAGVVQSPRYKIIEKKQPVAFWCNPISGHNTLYWYLQNLGQGPELLIRYENEEAVDDSQLPKDRFSAERLKGVDSTLKIQPAELGDSAVYLCASSLGDQGAQYFGPGTRLLVL.

This clone was found once. This chain joins TRBV6-6 and TRBJ2-5; tentatively, D is TRBD2 (5 bases). The germline V and J ends were trimmed by 2 bases and 5 bases, with 9 bases remaining between them. The CDR3 totals 13 residues. The germline V gene has CDR1 MNHNY and CDR2 SVGAGI (reference sequence). CDR3 loop: CASSYRRGETQYF. The CDR3 coding sequence is TGTGCCAGCAGTTACCGACGAGGGGAGACCCAGTACTTC.

Comments on this clone: With a far larger clone one base away, a read error is the likely cause. The rearrangement joins TRBV7-3 to TRBJ2-2; 9 nucleotides agree with TRBD2. This CDR3 comprises 15 residues. With 4 bases clipped from V and 1 base from J, the junction kept 1 base outside the gene matches. The germline CDR1 and CDR2 sequences are SGHTA and FQGTGA. The CDR3 reads CASSSTSGNTGELFF. CDR3 DNA: TGTGCCAGCAGCTCGACTAGCGGGAACACCGGGGAGCTGTTTTTT.

This sequence joins TRBV4-1 and TRBJ2-7; 10 positions agree with TRBD1. This CDR3 has 18 residues. Germline V CDR1 and CDR2: MGHRA, YSYEKL. V lost 3 bases and J lost 3; bases outside the gene matches: 14. The CDR3 reads CASSHGSFRDRGFYEQYF. CDR3 coding DNA: TGCGCCAGCAGCCACGGCTCATTCCGGGACAGGGGTTTCTACGAGCAGTACTTC.

Notes on this clone: This likely reflects a read error, since a far larger clone is one base away. The chain links TRBV30 to TRBJ1-1, with D tentatively TRBD1 (6 bases). The CDR3 has 12 amino acids. In germline, CDR1 is GTSNPN, CDR2 SVGIG (reference sequence). In DNA form, the CDR3 reads TGTGCCTGGAGGGGGGCGGCAGCTGAAGCTTCCTTT. Protein: CAWRGAAAEASF.